The 23 T cell receptor beta chains below were found in one sample sequenced in a study of cytomegalovirus exposure and HLA in healthy donors. PCR employed 60 Vbeta and 13 Jbeta primers. Only in-frame clones appear in the TCRdb table, and some are missing; sequencing was by immunoSEQ multiplex PCR. The table has tens of thousands of clones, 65% to 85% seen once. Specimen: PBMCs. These receptors came from a middle-aged man in good health and CMV-seronegative.

The chain is built from TRBV18 and TRBJ2-2, with TRBD2 matching 7 bases. CDR1 is KGHSH and CDR2 is LQKENI in the germline V gene. V was clipped by 1 base and J by 4 bases; unmatched bases: 3. This CDR3 is built from 15 residues. This CDR3 is CASSPQREATGELFF. As DNA, the CDR3 is TGTGCCAGCTCACCACAACGGGAGGCCACCGGGGAGCTGTTTTTT.

The chain has TRBV27 and TRBJ2-2; TRBD2 might be the D (5 bases). The germline V gene encodes CDR1 MNHEY and CDR2 SMNVEV (reference sequence). Trimming shortened V by 3 bases and J by 4 bases, and 15 bases separated the two germline ends. The CDR3 runs to 16 residues. The DNA of the CDR3 is TGTGCCAGCAGTTTCGGGTTAAGAGGGTTCACCGGGGAGCTGTTTTTT. Its protein is CASSFGLRGFTGELFF.

The CDR3 region is CASSQVAAERVGKNIQYF. The CDR3, as DNA: TGTGCCAGCAGCCAAGTTGCGGCCGAGCGGGTCGGCAAAAACATTCAGTACTTC. The chain couples TRBV4-2 to TRBJ2-4, with D possibly being TRBD2 (6 bases). This CDR3 has 18 amino acids. Germline V gene sequence: CDR1 LGHNA, CDR2 YNFKEQ. V was pared by 1 base and J by 3 bases, with 19 bases between.

This chain connects TRBV19 to TRBJ2-2; D is possibly TRBD1 (5 bases). The CDR3 runs to 14 residues. CDR1 LNHDA and CDR2 SQIVND come from the germline V gene (reference sequence). The germline V and J ends were trimmed by 3 bases and 4 bases, with 9 bases remaining between them. The CDR3 DNA is TGTGCCAGTAGTATTTGGGGCGGCACCGGGGAGCTGTTTTTT. Amino acid sequence: CASSIWGGTGELFF.

The chain combines TRBV18 with TRBJ1-1, with D hard to call. Looked up from germline, CDR1 is KGHSH and CDR2 is LQKENI. The CDR3 length is 14 residues. V was cut by 5 bases and J by 2 bases, with 12 bases left in between. Here the CDR3 DNA reads TGTGCCAGCTCAATCTTAGCGGTAAACACTGAAGCTTTCTTT. Protein sequence: CASSILAVNTEAFF.

This chain joins TRBV6-6 and TRBJ2-7; TRBD1 agrees at 7 bases. From germline, CDR1 is MNHNY and CDR2 SVGAGI (reference sequence). With 5 bases clipped from V and 0 bases from J, the junction kept 10 bases outside the gene matches. The CDR3 is made up of 16 amino acids. The CDR3 bases are TGTGCCAGCAGTGGACCGGGACAGCTTCACTCCTACGAGCAGTACTTC. Its protein product is CASSGPGQLHSYEQYF.

The chain carries TRBV9 and TRBJ1-4; TRBD1 is a possible D gene (6 bases). The CDR3 consists of 15 residues. Germline V lookup: CDR1 SGDLS, CDR2 YYNGEE. V was shortened by 4 bases and J by 6 bases, with 16 bases between the two germline ends. CDR3 amino acids: CASSKGLGQDEKLFF. In DNA, the CDR3 is TGTGCCAGCAGCAAAGGGCTGGGACAAGATGAAAAACTGTTTTTT. Using reference TRBV9 and TRBJ1-4 for the parts outside the CDR3, the full variable domain is DSGVTQTPKHLITATGQRVTLRCSPRSGDLSVYWYQQSLDQGLQFLIQYYNGEERAKGNILERFSAQQFPDLHSELNLSSLELGDSALYFCASSKGLGQDEKLFFGSGTQLSVL.

The V and J genes are TRBV19 and TRBJ1-1; D is uncertain. Germline V gives CDR1 LNHDA, CDR2 SQIVND (reference sequence). V shed 7 bases and J shed 1 base, with 10 bases lying between them. The CDR3 is 13 residues long. The CDR3 DNA is TGTGCCAGTAACCCGCAGGCGAACACTGAAGCTTTCTTT. Translated, it gives CASNPQANTEAFF.

This clone was recorded a few times. The chain uses TRBV4-1 and TRBJ2-7; D is possibly TRBD2 (5 bases). Trimming removed 4 bases from V and 7 bases from J, with 20 bases in between. The V gene's germline CDR1 is MGHRA and CDR2 YSYEKL. This CDR3 comprises 15 residues. The CDR3 spells CASSRLGVPTGEQYF. The CDR3 coding sequence is TGCGCCAGCAGCCGACTCGGGGTGCCGACGGGGGAGCAGTACTTC.

This clone was detected only a few times. A junction boundary mismatches the germline segment, possibly from a read error. The chain links TRBV7-9 to TRBJ2-5, with TRBD1 identical over 10 bases. The CDR3 runs to 15 residues. Germline loops: CDR1 SEHNR, CDR2 FQNEAQ (reference sequence). The CDR3, as DNA: TGTTCCAGCAGCTTAGAGACAGGGGGCAGGGAGACCCAGTACTTC. Its protein is CSSSLETGGRETQYF.

V usage is TRBV29-1 and J usage is TRBJ2-1; TRBD1 agrees at 10 bases. Germline loops: CDR1 SQVTM, CDR2 ANQGSEA. Germline trimming cut 7 bases from V and 7 bases from J; bases unmatched to any gene: 7. The CDR3 contains 13 residues. CDR3 DNA sequence: TGCAGCGGGGACAGGGGAACGGGGAATGAGCAGTTCTTC. Its translation: CSGDRGTGNEQFF.

V gene TRBV5-6 combines with J gene TRBJ2-3; the D gene is possibly TRBD1 (6 bases). This CDR3 region has 15 residues. Germline V gene sequence: CDR1 SGHDT, CDR2 YYEEEE. The V and J ends lost 1 base and 0 bases respectively, with 9 bases between them. The CDR3 DNA reads TGTGCCAGCAGCTTGACCACAGGGAGCACAGATACGCAGTATTTT. Translation: CASSLTTGSTDTQYF.

The rearrangement joins TRBV6-9 to TRBJ2-7, with D possibly being TRBD2 (6 bases). V lost 11 bases and J 3 bases, leaving 20 bases between the germline ends. Germline values: CDR1 MNHGY, CDR2 SVAAGI. This CDR3 spans 14 amino acids. CDR3 DNA: TGTGCCCCCACGAGGGCTAGCGACAGCTACGAGCAGTACTTC. Amino acid sequence: CAPTRASDSYEQYF.

This clone was detected once. The chain joins TRBV7-9 to TRBJ1-1; TRBD1 is a possible D gene (5 bases). The CDR3 contains 14 residues. Trimming shortened V by 2 bases and J by 1 base, and 8 bases separated the two germline ends. Germline CDR1 and CDR2: SEHNR and FQNEAQ (reference sequence). The CDR3 sequence: CASSLLGGNTEAFF. CDR3 DNA: TGTGCCAGCAGCTTATTGGGGGGGAACACTGAAGCTTTCTTT.

This chain links TRBV15 with TRBJ1-2; D is uncertain. The V and J ends lost 0 bases and 8 bases respectively, with 7 bases between them. This CDR3 has 12 amino acids. The V gene's germline CDR1 is LNHNV and CDR2 YYDKDF (reference sequence). CDR3 DNA sequence: TGTGCCACCAGCAGAGAGGTCGGGGGCTACACCTTC. This translates into CATSREVGGYTF.

This chain links TRBV19 with TRBJ1-5, with D maybe TRBD1 (6 bases). The V end lost 3 bases, the J end lost 5 bases, and 11 bases lay between the germline ends. Germline assignment: CDR1 LNHDA and CDR2 SQIVND (reference sequence). This CDR3 comprises 14 residues. The CDR3 sequence: CASSIRDTDQPQHF. In DNA form, the CDR3 reads TGTGCCAGTAGTATCCGGGACACTGATCAGCCCCAGCATTTT.

This clone was recorded a few times. The gene calls are TRBV10-3 and TRBJ2-7, with a possible D match to TRBD1 (5 bases). This CDR3 comprises 15 residues. With 4 bases removed from V and 2 bases from J, the gap between germline ends came to 15 bases. Per the germline V gene, CDR1 is ENHRY and CDR2 is SYGVKD. CDR3 bases: TGTGCCATCAGTGGGGGCAGGGAAGTCGCCTACGAGCAGTACTTC. The encoded protein is CAISGGREVAYEQYF.

The CDR3 DNA reads TGCGCCAGCAGCCGCCCTAGCGGTACTAGCACAGATACGCAGTATTTT. Its protein product is CASSRPSGTSTDTQYF. V usage is TRBV5-1 and J usage is TRBJ2-3, with TRBD2 identical over 7 bases. V gave up 4 bases and J gave up 0 bases; unmatched junction bases: 8. The germline V gene encodes CDR1 SGHRS and CDR2 YFSETQ. The CDR3 sequence is 16 residues long.

The V gene is TRBV9, the J gene TRBJ2-1, with 15 bases aligning to TRBD2. Germline V lookup: CDR1 SGDLS, CDR2 YYNGEE. This CDR3 has 19 amino acids. Trimming removed 5 bases from V and 0 bases from J; junction bases left unmatched: 9. The CDR3 spells CASSGGTSGRLSSYNEQFF. The CDR3 bases are TGTGCCAGCAGTGGGGGGACTAGCGGGAGGTTGAGCTCCTACAATGAGCAGTTCTTC.

The V gene is TRBV9, the J gene TRBJ2-1; weak D call: TRBD2 (5 bases). Trimming stripped 2 bases from V and 1 base from J, with 7 bases between. The CDR3 is made up of 14 amino acids. The germline V gene has CDR1 SGDLS and CDR2 YYNGEE. The CDR3 loop is CASSVRTSYNEQFF. The CDR3, as DNA: TGTGCCAGCAGCGTGAGGACTTCCTACAATGAGCAGTTCTTC.

V is TRBV18 and J is TRBJ2-1; 7 bases match TRBD1. The junction had 7 bases not matched to a gene; V was cut back by 6 bases and J by 2 bases. The CDR3 length is 15 residues. CDR1 is KGHSH and CDR2 is LQKENI in the germline V gene. CDR3 in DNA: TGTGCCAGCTCCTACTACAGGGGCCCCTACAATGAGCAGTTCTTC. It translates to CASSYYRGPYNEQFF.

In DNA, the CDR3 is TGTGCCAGCTCGCATGACAGGGTAAACGAAAAACTGTTTTTT. Translation gives CASSHDRVNEKLFF. V is TRBV18 and J is TRBJ1-4, with TRBD1 matching over 7 bases. Germline V gene data show CDR1 as KGHSH and CDR2 as LQKENI. Trimming removed 6 bases from V and 8 bases from J; junction bases left unmatched: 9. This CDR3 has 14 amino acids.

V and J are TRBV9 and TRBJ2-1, with D maybe TRBD2 (5 bases). The CDR3 sequence is 15 residues long. Between the trimmed V and J ends, which lost 0 bases and 7 bases, there was a span of 14 bases. Germline V lookup: CDR1 SGDLS, CDR2 YYNGEE. CDR3 sequence (DNA): TGTGCCAGCAGCGTAGGGTTTAGAGGGTTTAATGAGCAGTTCTTC. It specifies CASSVGFRGFNEQFF.